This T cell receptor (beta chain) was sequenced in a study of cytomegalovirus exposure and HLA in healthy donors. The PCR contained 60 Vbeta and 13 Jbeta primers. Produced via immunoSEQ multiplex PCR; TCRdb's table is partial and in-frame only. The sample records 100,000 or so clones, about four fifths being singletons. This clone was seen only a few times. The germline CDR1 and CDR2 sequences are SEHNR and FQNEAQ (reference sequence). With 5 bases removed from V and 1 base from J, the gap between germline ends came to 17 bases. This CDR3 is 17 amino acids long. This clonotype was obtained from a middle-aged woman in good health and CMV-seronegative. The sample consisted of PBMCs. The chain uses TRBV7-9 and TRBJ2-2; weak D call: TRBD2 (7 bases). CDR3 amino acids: CASSGSARGGNTGELFF. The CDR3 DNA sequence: TGTGCCAGCAGCGGCTCCGCGAGGGGGGGGAACACCGGGGAGCTGTTTTTT.